A single sample gave rise to the 32 T cell receptor beta chains below, sequenced in a study of blood T cell repertoires in COVID-19. Clones were read by immunoSEQ multiplex PCR, and TCRdb kept only the in-frame ones, dropping some. The sample includes about 250,000 clones, roughly 85% of them seen just once. Input material: peripheral blood. These TCRs come from a man between 45 and 60 years old with COVID-19, enrolled during active disease.

This chain uses TRBV12-3 or TRBV12-4 with TRBJ2-7; D gene uncertain. This CDR3 is built from 13 residues. Trimming shortened V by 3 bases and J by 4 bases, and 10 bases separated the two germline ends. CDR3 DNA: TGTGCCAGCAGTTTCGCCCAGAAATACGAGCAGTACTTC. It yields the protein CASSFAQKYEQYF.

The CDR3 region is CASSPRQGEQYF. The CDR3 DNA reads TGTGCCAGCTCCCCTCGCCAGGGAGAGCAGTACTTC. This sequence joins TRBV18 and TRBJ2-7; D possibly corresponds to TRBD1 (5 bases). Deletions cut 6 bases from V and 7 bases from J, with 13 bases between. CDR1 KGHSH and CDR2 LQKENI come from the germline V gene. The CDR3 runs to 12 residues.

The chain has TRBV11-2 and TRBJ2-3; no reliable D call. Between the trimmed V and J ends, which lost 5 bases and 4 bases, there was a span of 10 bases. The CDR3 consists of 13 residues. CDR1 and CDR2 from the germline V gene are SGHAT and FQNNGV. The CDR3 sequence is CASSIFGADTQYF. CDR3 bases: TGTGCCAGCAGCATCTTCGGTGCAGATACGCAGTATTTT.

The chain employs TRBV5-1 and TRBJ1-1; 9 bases agree with TRBD1. Germline CDR1 SGHRS, CDR2 YFSETQ. V lost 3 bases to trimming and J lost 6 bases; unmatched junction nucleotides: 6. There are 14 residues in the CDR3. The CDR3 spells CASSSTGTGSEAFF. In DNA, the CDR3 is TGCGCCAGCAGCTCTACCGGGACAGGGTCTGAAGCTTTCTTT.

The chain uses TRBV14 and TRBJ2-3, with D unclear. The CDR3 length is 14 residues. Trimming shortened V by 4 bases and J by 2 bases, and 10 bases separated the two germline ends. Germline V gene data show CDR1 as SGHDN and CDR2 as FVKESK. CDR3 coding DNA: TGTGCCAGCAGCCCCCGTTCTCTCACAGATACGCAGTATTTT. As protein: CASSPRSLTDTQYF.

This clone was recorded a few times. CDR3 in DNA: TGTGCCTGGACAACAGGGGTTTGGGAAAAACTGTTTTTT. It encodes CAWTTGVWEKLFF. The J gene is TRBJ1-4, the V gene TRBV30; 7 nucleotides align to TRBD1. The V gene's germline CDR1 is GTSNPN and CDR2 SVGIG (reference sequence). Germline trimming cut 4 bases from V and 8 bases from J; bases unmatched to any gene: 7. The length of the CDR3 is 13 residues.

V and J are TRBV24-1 and TRBJ2-2; possible D gene TRBD1, 5 bases. In germline, CDR1 is KGHDR, CDR2 SFDVKD. This CDR3 is built from 14 residues. Trimming stripped 7 bases from V and 1 base from J, with 9 bases between. CDR3 loop: CATRGRGNTGELFF. The CDR3 DNA reads TGTGCCACCAGGGGAAGGGGGAACACCGGGGAGCTGTTTTTT.

The chain has TRBV20-1 and TRBJ2-5; D possibly corresponds to TRBD2 (7 bases). Trimming left V 3 bases short and J 5 bases short, with 22 bases between. The CDR3 loop spans 16 amino acids. The germline V gene has CDR1 DFQATT and CDR2 SNEGSKA (reference sequence). In DNA, the CDR3 is TGCAGTGCTAGTTCTACCCCCCAAGGGGGGGCGGAGACCCAGTACTTC. It is translated as CSASSTPQGGAETQYF.

This clone was seen just once. V usage is TRBV6-2 or TRBV6-3 and J usage is TRBJ1-4; TRBD1 agrees at 10 bases. This CDR3 is built from 14 residues. The germline CDR1 and CDR2 sequences are MNHEY and SVGEGT. V lost 4 bases to trimming and J lost 8 bases; unmatched junction nucleotides: 4. The CDR3 reads CASSFGTGDEKLFF. In DNA form, the CDR3 reads TGTGCCAGCAGTTTCGGGACAGGGGACGAAAAACTGTTTTTT.

This chain connects TRBV12-3 or TRBV12-4 to TRBJ2-1; possible D gene TRBD1, 6 bases. The CDR3 has 13 residues. V lost 2 bases and J lost 9, with 11 bases in between. CDR3 nucleotides: TGTGCCAGCAGTTTACAGGGGATGAGTGAGCAGTTCTTC. Its protein product is CASSLQGMSEQFF.

The rearrangement links TRBV7-2 to TRBJ1-6; unclear D gene. CDR1 and CDR2 (germline): SGHTA, FQGNSA. V was pared by 5 bases and J by 10 bases, with 12 bases between. The length of the CDR3 is 13 residues. The CDR3 DNA sequence: TGTGCCAGCAGCCTTAGCCGGGAGTCACCCCTCCACTTT. This sequence encodes CASSLSRESPLHF.

The V call is TRBV2, the J call TRBJ2-5; D uncertain. The V end was cut by 10 bases, the J end by 3 bases, with 3 bases between. CDR1 is SNHLY and CDR2 is FYNNEI in the germline V gene. This CDR3 is built from 9 residues. CDR3 sequence reads: CAIKETQYF. The DNA of the CDR3 is TGTGCCATCAAAGAGACCCAGTACTTC.

In nucleotides, the CDR3 is TGTGCCAGCTCACCGCCCACCCAGGGAACTGAGCAGTTCTTC. Amino acids: CASSPPTQGTEQFF. The chain combines TRBV18 with TRBJ2-1, with a tentative D call TRBD1 (5 bases). The CDR3 spans 14 residues. The germline V gene has CDR1 KGHSH and CDR2 LQKENI. The ends were cut back, 3 bases at V and 9 bases at J, with 15 bases in the middle.

The V call is TRBV5-4, the J call TRBJ1-2; a possible D gene is TRBD1 (5 bases). The germline V and J ends were trimmed by 2 bases and 5 bases, with 13 bases remaining between them. The CDR3 totals 14 residues. Germline CDR1 is SGHNT and CDR2 is YYREEE (reference sequence). CDR3 in DNA: TGTGCCAGCAGCTTTTCTCACAGGCTTTATGGCTACACCTTC. Translated: CASSFSHRLYGYTF.

This chain connects TRBV23-1 to TRBJ1-6; 7 nucleotides match TRBD1. TRBV23-1 belongs to the ORF category, with a function that is uncertain. V was pared by 0 bases and J by 9 bases, with 14 bases of the junction left unmatched. CDR3 length: 18 residues. CDR3 loop: CASSQSLVLTGKPSPLHF. The DNA for the CDR3 is TGCGCCAGCAGTCAATCCCTAGTACTGACAGGGAAACCTTCACCCCTCCACTTT.

This clone has only one observation. As DNA, the CDR3 is TGTGCCAGCAGCTTAGATTGGGGGGACAGGGGAACAGATACGCAGTATTTT. It translates to CASSLDWGDRGTDTQYF. The chain uses TRBV13 and TRBJ2-3; 10 bases are shared with TRBD1. The length of the CDR3 is 17 residues. J gave up 3 bases and V 1 base, and 7 bases lay outside the gene matches. The germline gives CDR1 PRHDT, CDR2 FYEKMQ (reference sequence).

V and J are TRBV5-6 and TRBJ2-2; no reliable D call. V was cut by 1 base and J by 2 bases, with 12 bases left in between. The length of the CDR3 is 16 residues. Germline values: CDR1 SGHDT, CDR2 YYEEEE. The CDR3 here is CASSLLLGLNTGELFF. The DNA for the CDR3 is TGTGCCAGCAGCTTGTTGCTAGGCTTAAACACCGGGGAGCTGTTTTTT.

V and J are TRBV2 and TRBJ1-1, with a possible D match to TRBD1 (5 bases). The V end was cut by 7 bases, the J end by 3 bases, with 12 bases between. Germline V gives CDR1 SNHLY, CDR2 FYNNEI. CDR3 size: 13 residues. CDR3 sequence (DNA): TGTGCCAGCACACAGGCAAGGGACACTGAAGCTTTCTTT. Its translation: CASTQARDTEAFF.

This sequence joins TRBV5-1 and TRBJ1-5; 8 positions agree with TRBD1. With V trimmed by 2 bases and J by 0 bases, 1 base remained unmatched. There are 15 residues in the CDR3. From germline, CDR1 is SGHRS and CDR2 YFSETQ. The CDR3 reads CASSFGQGSNQPQHF. CDR3 sequence (DNA): TGCGCCAGCAGCTTCGGACAGGGTAGCAATCAGCCCCAGCATTTT.

The chain carries TRBV27 and TRBJ1-3, with unresolved D. This CDR3 spans 14 amino acids. V shed 4 bases and J shed 4 bases, with 11 bases lying between them. Germline CDR1 MNHEY, CDR2 SMNVEV (reference sequence). CDR3: CASSSRHTGNTIYF. As DNA, the CDR3 is TGTGCCAGCAGTTCCCGACATACGGGAAACACCATATATTTT.

V and J are TRBV10-3 and TRBJ2-7; 10 bases line up with TRBD1. Germline lookup yields CDR1 ENHRY and CDR2 SYGVKD. The trim removed 5 bases at V and 5 bases at J, leaving 6 bases unmatched. The CDR3 covers 14 residues. In DNA form, the CDR3 reads TGTGCCATCAGTCGACAGGGGGCAGGGAACGAGCAGTACTTC. It translates to CAISRQGAGNEQYF.

The CDR3 coding sequence is TGTGCCAGCAGTGTCCCACCCCCTTACAAATACGAGCAGTACTTC. This sequence encodes CASSVPPPYKYEQYF. The chain has TRBV28 and TRBJ2-7, with D hard to call. The CDR3 sequence is 15 residues long. Germline CDR1 reads MDHEN; CDR2 reads SYDVKM. Trimming pared 5 bases from V and 4 bases from J, leaving 18 bases between.

V and J are TRBV13 and TRBJ1-1, with a weak D call TRBD1 (5 bases). Per the germline V gene, CDR1 is PRHDT and CDR2 is FYEKMQ (reference sequence). The CDR3 is 17 residues long. The V end lost 0 bases, the J end lost 1 base, and 15 bases lay between the germline ends. The CDR3 DNA reads TGTGCCAGCAGCTTAGGTCGTTTCGGACATTGGAACACTGAAGCTTTCTTT. Its translation is CASSLGRFGHWNTEAFF.

The chain joins TRBV27 to TRBJ2-7, with 9 bases matching TRBD1. Germline loops: CDR1 MNHEY, CDR2 SMNVEV (reference sequence). The CDR3 loop spans 18 amino acids. The V gene end was trimmed by 5 bases and the J gene end by 6 bases; junction bases not matched to a gene: 20. The CDR3 DNA reads as TGTGCCAGCAGTCAACGACAGGGGGGTACCCCGAGTCGTGGCGAGCAGTACTTC. The encoded protein is CASSQRQGGTPSRGEQYF.

V gene TRBV11-2 combines with J gene TRBJ1-2; TRBD1 might be the D (5 bases). CDR1 is SGHAT, CDR2 FQNNGV, per germline. The CDR3 loop spans 13 amino acids. Deletions cut 2 bases from V and 8 bases from J, with 12 bases between. CDR3 loop: CASSLQGLRGYTF. CDR3 DNA: TGTGCCAGCAGCTTACAGGGCCTACGGGGCTACACCTTC.

This clone was observed once. The chain uses TRBV25-1 and TRBJ2-7; tentatively, D is TRBD1 (5 bases). V lost 6 bases, J lost 3 bases, and 9 bases lay in between. Germline CDR1 MGHDK, CDR2 SYGVNS. This CDR3 is 12 amino acids long. In nucleotides, the CDR3 is TGTGCCAGCAGCGCAGGGAACTACGAGCAGTACTTC. It encodes CASSAGNYEQYF.

V and J are TRBV6-4 and TRBJ1-1; D not resolved. V shed 4 bases and J shed 4 bases, with 10 bases lying between them. The CDR3 has 13 amino acids. Germline loops: CDR1 MRHNA, CDR2 SNTAGT. CDR3 residues: CASSVEGGTEAFF. The CDR3 bases are TGTGCCAGCAGTGTTGAGGGTGGCACTGAAGCTTTCTTT.

The table lists this clone with a few counts. The chain has TRBV29-1 and TRBJ1-1; D unresolved. From germline, CDR1 is SQVTM and CDR2 ANQGSEA. The CDR3 length is 13 residues. Deletions cut 2 bases from V and 3 bases from J, with 10 bases between. The CDR3 sequence is CSVEWERDTEAFF. The CDR3 bases are TGCAGCGTTGAATGGGAGAGGGACACTGAAGCTTTCTTT. Full variable domain (remainder filled in from reference TRBV29-1 and TRBJ1-1): SAVISQKPSRDICQRGTSLTIQCQVDSQVTMMFWYRQQPGQSLTLIATANQGSEATYESGFVIDKFPISRPNLTFSTLTVSNMSPEDSSIYLCSVEWERDTEAFFGQGTRLTVV.

The genes are TRBV28 and TRBJ1-2, with 9 positions matching TRBD1. Germline lookup yields CDR1 MDHEN and CDR2 SYDVKM. The CDR3 runs 13 residues. Germline trimming cut 6 bases from V and 7 bases from J; bases unmatched to any gene: 6. For the CDR3, the DNA is TGTGCCAGCAGCGGACAGGGGCTATTTGGCTACACCTTC. It encodes CASSGQGLFGYTF.

The genes are TRBV5-6 and TRBJ1-1; 9 bases are shared with TRBD1. V shed 6 bases and J 8 bases; nucleotides not matched to a gene: 8. Germline lookup yields CDR1 SGHDT and CDR2 YYEEEE. This CDR3 comprises 13 residues. CDR3 protein: CASILGQGLEAFF. The CDR3 DNA reads TGTGCCAGCATCCTTGGACAGGGGCTGGAAGCTTTCTTT.

The table lists this clone with a few counts. V is TRBV9 and J is TRBJ2-2; 11 positions agree with TRBD2. The V gene's germline CDR1 is SGDLS and CDR2 YYNGEE. V dropped 4 bases and J dropped 1; count of bases not matched to a gene: 3. This CDR3 comprises 16 residues. The DNA for the CDR3 is TGTGCCAGCAGCTTTAGCGGGGGGGTGAACACCGGGGAGCTGTTTTTT. Encoded protein: CASSFSGGVNTGELFF.

This clone came up once. This could be a read error, since a much larger clone is one nucleotide away. In the same sample, other DNA sequences code for this CDR3. The chain is built from TRBV7-3 and TRBJ1-1, with 11 nucleotides matching TRBD1. CDR3 length: 13 residues. Trimming took 5 bases from V and 6 from J; bases not matched to a gene: 2. Germline V CDR1 and CDR2: SGHTA, FQGTGA. The CDR3: CASSPGQGAEAFF. CDR3 coding DNA: TGTGCCAGCAGCCCGGGACAGGGGGCTGAAGCTTTCTTT.